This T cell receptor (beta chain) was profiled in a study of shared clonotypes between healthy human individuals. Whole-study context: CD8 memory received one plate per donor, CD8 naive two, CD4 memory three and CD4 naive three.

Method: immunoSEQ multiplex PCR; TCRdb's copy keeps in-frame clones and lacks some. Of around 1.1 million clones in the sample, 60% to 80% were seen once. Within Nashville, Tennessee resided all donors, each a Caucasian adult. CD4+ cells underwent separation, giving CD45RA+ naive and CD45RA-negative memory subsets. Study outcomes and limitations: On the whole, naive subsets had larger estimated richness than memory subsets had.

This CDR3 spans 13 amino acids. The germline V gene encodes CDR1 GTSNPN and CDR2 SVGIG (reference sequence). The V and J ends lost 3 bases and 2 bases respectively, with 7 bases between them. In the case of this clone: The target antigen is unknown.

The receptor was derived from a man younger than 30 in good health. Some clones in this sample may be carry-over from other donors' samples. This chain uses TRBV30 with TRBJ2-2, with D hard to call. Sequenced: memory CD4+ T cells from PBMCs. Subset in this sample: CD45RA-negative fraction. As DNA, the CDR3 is TGTGCCTGGAGAAAAGCTAACACCGGGGAGCTGTTTTTT. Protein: CAWRKANTGELFF.